The rows below give T cell receptor beta chains drawn from one sample of a study of graft-versus-host responses after intestinal transplantation. Clones were sequenced by immunoSEQ multiplex PCR, and TCRdb holds only the in-frame ones, with some missing. The sample lists under 20,000 clones; around nine tenths were seen once. Material: PBMCs, obtained roughly 32 weeks after intestinal transplant. The receptors shown here come from a human patient who received an intestinal transplant, so some T cells may come from the graft donor. CDR3s include the opening cysteine and the closing phenylalanine or tryptophan.

V	J	CDR3
TRBV2	TRBJ2-3	CASSATSGRPHTQYF
TRBV9	TRBJ1-3	CASSPNWGESGNTIYF
TRBV30	TRBJ1-5	CAWSQGGTDTSPQHF
TRBV6-5	TRBJ1-4	CASSENEKLFF
TRBV6-5	TRBJ1-4	CASSLNRGEKLFF
TRBV10-3	TRBJ1-5	CAISESMGTGGQPQHF
TRBV6-5	TRBJ1-5	CASRTGSSNQPQHF
TRBV4-1	TRBJ2-7	CASSPGQLYEQYF
TRBV15	TRBJ1-2	CATSRELQPLGYTF
TRBV19	TRBJ1-6	CATRRTPGTQGSPFDPPPHF
TRBV27	TRBJ2-7	CASSLRGSYEQYF